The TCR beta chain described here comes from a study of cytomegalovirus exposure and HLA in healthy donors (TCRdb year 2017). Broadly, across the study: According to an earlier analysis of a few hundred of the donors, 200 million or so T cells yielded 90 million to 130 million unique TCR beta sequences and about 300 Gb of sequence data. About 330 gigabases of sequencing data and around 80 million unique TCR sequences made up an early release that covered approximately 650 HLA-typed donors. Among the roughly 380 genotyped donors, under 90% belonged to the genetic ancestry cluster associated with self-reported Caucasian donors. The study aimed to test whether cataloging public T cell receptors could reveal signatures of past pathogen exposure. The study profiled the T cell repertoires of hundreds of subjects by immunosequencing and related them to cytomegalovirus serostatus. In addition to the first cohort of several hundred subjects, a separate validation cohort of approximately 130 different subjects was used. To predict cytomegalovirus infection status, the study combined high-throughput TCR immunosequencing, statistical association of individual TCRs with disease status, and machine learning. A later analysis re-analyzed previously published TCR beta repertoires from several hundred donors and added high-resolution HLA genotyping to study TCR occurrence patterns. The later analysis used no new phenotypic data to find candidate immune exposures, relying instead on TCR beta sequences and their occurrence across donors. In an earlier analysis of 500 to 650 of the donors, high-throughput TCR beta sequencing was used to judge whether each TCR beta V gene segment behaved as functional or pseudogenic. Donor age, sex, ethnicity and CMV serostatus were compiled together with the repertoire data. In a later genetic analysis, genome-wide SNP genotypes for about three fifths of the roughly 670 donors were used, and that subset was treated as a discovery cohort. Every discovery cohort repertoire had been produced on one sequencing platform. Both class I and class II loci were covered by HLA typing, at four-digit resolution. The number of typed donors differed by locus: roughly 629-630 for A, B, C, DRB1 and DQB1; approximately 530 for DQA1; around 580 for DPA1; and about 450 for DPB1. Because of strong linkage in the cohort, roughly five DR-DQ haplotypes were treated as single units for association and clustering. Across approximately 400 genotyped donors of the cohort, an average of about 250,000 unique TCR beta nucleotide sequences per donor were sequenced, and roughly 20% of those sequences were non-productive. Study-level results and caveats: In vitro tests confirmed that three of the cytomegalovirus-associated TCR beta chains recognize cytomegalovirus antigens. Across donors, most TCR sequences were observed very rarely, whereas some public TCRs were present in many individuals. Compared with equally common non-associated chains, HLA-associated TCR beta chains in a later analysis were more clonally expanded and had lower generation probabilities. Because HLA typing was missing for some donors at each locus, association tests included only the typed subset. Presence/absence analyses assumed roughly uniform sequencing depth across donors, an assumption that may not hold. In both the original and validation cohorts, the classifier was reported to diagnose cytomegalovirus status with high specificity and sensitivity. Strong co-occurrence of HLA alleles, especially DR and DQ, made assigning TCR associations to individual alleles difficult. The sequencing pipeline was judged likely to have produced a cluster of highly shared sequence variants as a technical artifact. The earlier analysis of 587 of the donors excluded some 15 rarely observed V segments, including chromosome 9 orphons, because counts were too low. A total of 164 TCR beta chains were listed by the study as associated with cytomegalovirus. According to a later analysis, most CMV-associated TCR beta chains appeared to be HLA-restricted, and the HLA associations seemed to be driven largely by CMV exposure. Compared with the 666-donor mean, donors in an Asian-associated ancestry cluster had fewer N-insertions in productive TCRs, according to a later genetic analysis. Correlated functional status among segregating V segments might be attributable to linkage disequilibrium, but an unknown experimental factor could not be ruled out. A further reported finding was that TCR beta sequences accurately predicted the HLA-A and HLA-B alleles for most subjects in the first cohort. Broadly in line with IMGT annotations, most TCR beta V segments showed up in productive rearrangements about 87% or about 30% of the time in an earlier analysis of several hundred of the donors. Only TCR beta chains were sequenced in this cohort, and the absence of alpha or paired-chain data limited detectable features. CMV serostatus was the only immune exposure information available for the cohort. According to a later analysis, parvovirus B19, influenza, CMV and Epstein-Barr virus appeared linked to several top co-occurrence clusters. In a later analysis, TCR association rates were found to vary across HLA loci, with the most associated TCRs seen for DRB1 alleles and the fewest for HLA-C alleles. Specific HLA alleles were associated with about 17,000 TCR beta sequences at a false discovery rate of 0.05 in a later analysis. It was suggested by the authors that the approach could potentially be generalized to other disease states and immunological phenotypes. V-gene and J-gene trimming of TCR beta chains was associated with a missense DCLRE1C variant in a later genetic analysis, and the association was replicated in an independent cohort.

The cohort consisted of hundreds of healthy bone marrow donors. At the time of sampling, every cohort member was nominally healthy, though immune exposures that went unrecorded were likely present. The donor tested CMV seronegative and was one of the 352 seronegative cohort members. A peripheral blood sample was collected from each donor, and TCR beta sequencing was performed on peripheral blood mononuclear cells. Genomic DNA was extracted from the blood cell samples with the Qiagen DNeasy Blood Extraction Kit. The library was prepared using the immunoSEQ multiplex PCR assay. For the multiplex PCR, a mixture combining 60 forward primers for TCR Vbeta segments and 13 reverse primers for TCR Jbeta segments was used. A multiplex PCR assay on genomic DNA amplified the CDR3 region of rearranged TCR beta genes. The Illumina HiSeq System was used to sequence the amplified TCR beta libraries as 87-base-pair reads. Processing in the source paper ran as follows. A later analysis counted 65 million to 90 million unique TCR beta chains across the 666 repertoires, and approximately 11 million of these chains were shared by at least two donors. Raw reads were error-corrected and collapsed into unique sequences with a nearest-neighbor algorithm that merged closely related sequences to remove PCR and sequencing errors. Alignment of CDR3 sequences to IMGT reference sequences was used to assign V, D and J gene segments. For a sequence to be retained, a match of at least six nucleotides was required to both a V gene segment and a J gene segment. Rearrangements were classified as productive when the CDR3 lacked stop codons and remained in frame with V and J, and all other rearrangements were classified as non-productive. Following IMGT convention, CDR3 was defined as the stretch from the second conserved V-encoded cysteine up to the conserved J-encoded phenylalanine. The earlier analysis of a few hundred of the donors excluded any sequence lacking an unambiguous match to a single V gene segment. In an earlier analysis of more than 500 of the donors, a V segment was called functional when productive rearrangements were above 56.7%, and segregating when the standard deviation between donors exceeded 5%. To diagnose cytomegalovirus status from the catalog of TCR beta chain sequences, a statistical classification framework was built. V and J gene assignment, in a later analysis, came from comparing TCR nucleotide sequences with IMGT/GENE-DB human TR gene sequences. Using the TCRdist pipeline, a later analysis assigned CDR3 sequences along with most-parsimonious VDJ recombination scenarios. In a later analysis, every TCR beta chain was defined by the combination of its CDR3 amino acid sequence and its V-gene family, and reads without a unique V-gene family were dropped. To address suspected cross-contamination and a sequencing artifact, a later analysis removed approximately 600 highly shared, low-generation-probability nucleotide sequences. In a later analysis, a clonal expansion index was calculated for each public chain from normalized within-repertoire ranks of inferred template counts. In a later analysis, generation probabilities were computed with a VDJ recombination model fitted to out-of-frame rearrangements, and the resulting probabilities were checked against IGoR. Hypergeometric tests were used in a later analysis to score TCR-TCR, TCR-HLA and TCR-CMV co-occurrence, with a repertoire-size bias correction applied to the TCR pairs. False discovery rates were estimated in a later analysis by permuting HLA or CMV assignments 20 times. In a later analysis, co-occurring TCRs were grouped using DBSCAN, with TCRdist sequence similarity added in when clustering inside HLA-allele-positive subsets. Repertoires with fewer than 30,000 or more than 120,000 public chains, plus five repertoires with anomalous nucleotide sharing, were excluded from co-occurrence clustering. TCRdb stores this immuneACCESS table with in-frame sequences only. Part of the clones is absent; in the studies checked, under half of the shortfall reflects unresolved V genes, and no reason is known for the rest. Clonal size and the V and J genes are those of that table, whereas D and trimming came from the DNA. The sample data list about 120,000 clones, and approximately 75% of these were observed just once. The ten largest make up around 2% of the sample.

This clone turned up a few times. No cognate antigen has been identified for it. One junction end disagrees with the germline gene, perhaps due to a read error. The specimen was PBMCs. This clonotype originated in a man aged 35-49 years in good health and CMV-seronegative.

The CDR3 region: CASSRDTLAKNSQYF. The DNA sequence is given as TGTGCCAGCAGCCGGGACACTCTAGCCAAAAACAGTCAGTACTTC. The chain is assembled from TRBV2 and TRBJ2-4; possibly the D gene is TRBD1, per 6 matching bases. The CDR3, from cysteine to phenylalanine, totals 15 residues. The sequence is cut down to CDR3 DNA, 45 bases in frame from base 1. CDR1 and CDR2, per the germline V gene, are SNHLY and FYNNEI.